This section outlines one T cell receptor beta chain sequence together with its context. Clones were read by immunoSEQ multiplex PCR, and TCRdb kept only the in-frame ones, dropping some. The sample consists of 20,000 to 30,000 clones, 55% to 70% of them appearing once. The source of the sample is a study of T cell clones after liver transplantation. Deletions cut 4 bases from V and 7 bases from J, with 21 bases between. The CDR3 has 16 residues. Germline CDR1 reads SGHNT; CDR2 reads YYREEE (reference sequence). The V and J genes are TRBV5-4 and TRBJ2-1, with a weak D call TRBD2 (6 bases). The specimen comprised CD4+ T cells from blood, sampled before liver transplant. The TCR comes from a human donor who received a liver transplant. The CDR3 reads CASSEEPGLGWNEQFF. The CDR3 DNA reads as TGTGCCAGCAGCGAAGAACCGGGACTCGGGTGGAATGAGCAGTTCTTC.